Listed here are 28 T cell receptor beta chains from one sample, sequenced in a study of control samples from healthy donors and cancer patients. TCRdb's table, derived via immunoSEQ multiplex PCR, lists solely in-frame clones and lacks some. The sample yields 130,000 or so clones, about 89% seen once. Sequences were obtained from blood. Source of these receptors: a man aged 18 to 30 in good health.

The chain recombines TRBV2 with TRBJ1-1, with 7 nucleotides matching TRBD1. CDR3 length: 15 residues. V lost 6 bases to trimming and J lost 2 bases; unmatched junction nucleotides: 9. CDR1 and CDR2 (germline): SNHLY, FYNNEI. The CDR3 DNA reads TGTGCCAGCAGCCCTCCCGGGACAGAAAACACTGAAGCTTTCTTT. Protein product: CASSPPGTENTEAFF.

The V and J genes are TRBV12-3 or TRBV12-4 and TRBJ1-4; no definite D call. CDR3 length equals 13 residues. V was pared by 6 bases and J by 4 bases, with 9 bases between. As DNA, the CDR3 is TGTGCCAGCAGGCCGGACTTTAATGAAAAACTGTTTTTT. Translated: CASRPDFNEKLFF.

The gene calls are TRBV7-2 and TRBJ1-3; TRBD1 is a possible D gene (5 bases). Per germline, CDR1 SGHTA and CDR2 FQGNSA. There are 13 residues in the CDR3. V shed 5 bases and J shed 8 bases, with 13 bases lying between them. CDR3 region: CASSAHWGDTIYF. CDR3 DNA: TGTGCCAGCAGCGCCCATTGGGGGGACACCATATATTTT.

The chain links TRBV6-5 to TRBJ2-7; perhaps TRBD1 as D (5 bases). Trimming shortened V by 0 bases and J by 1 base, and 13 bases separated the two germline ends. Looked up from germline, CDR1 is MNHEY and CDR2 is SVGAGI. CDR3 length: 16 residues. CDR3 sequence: CASSYSMGQRSYEQYF. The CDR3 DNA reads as TGTGCCAGCAGTTACTCGATGGGGCAAAGATCCTACGAGCAGTACTTC.

CDR3 protein: CASSFDENYGYTF. CDR3 DNA: TGCGCCAGCAGCTTCGACGAAAACTATGGCTACACCTTC. The J gene is TRBJ1-2, the V gene TRBV5-1; D is uncertain. The ends were cut back, 2 bases at V and 2 bases at J, with 7 bases in the middle. The germline V gene has CDR1 SGHRS and CDR2 YFSETQ. The CDR3 sequence is 13 residues long.

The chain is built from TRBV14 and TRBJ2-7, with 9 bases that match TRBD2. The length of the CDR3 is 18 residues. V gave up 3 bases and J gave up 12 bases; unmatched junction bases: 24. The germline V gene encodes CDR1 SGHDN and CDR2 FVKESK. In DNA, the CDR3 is TGTGCCAGCAGCCAGGGTAGCGGGGGCCCTAGAGGGGAGGTGCCTGGGTACTTC. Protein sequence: CASSQGSGGPRGEVPGYF. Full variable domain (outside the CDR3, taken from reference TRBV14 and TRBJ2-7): EAGVTQFPSHSVIEKGQTVTLRCDPISGHDNLYWYRRVMGKEIKFLLHFVKESKQDESGMPNNRFLAERTGGTYSTLKVQPAELEDSGVYFCASSQGSGGPRGEVPGYFGPGTRLTVT.

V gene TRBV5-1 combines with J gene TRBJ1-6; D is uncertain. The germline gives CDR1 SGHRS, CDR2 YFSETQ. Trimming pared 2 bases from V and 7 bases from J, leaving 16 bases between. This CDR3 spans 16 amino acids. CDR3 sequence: CASSFLTLLENSPLHF. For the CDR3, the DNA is TGCGCCAGCAGCTTCCTTACTCTACTGGAAAATTCACCCCTCCACTTT.

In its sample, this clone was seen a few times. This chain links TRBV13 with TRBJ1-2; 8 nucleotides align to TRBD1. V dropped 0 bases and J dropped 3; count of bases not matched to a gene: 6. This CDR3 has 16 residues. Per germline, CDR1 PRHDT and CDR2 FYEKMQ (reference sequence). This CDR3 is CASSLGGLDRDYGYTF. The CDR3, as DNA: TGTGCCAGCAGCTTAGGCGGTCTGGACAGGGACTATGGCTACACCTTC.

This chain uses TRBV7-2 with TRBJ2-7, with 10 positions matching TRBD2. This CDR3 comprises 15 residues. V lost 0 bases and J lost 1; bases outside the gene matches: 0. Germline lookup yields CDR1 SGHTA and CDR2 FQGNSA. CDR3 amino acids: CASSLAGLASYEQYF. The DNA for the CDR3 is TGTGCCAGCAGCTTAGCGGGACTAGCGTCCTACGAGCAGTACTTC.

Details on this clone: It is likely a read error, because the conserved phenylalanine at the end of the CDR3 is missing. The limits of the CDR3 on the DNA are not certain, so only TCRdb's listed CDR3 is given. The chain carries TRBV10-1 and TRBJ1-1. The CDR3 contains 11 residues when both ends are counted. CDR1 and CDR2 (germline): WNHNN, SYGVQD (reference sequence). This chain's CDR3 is CAKGGVVSGLV.

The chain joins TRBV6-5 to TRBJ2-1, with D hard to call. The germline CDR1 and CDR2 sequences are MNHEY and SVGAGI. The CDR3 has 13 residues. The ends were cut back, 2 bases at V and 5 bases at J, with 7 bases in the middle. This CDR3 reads CASSYPTHNEQFF. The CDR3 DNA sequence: TGTGCCAGCAGTTACCCGACTCACAATGAGCAGTTCTTC.

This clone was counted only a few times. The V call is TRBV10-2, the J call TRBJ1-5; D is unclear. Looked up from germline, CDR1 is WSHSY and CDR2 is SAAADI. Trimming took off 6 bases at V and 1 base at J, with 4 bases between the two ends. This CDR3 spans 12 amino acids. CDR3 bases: TGCGCCAGCAGGGGGAGCAATCAGCCCCAGCATTTT. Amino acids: CASRGSNQPQHF.

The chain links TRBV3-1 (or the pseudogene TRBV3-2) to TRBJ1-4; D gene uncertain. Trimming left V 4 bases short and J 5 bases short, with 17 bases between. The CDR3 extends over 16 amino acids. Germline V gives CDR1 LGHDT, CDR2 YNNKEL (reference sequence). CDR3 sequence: CASSPAGTQDNEKLFF. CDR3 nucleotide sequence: TGTGCCAGCAGCCCGGCAGGAACCCAGGACAATGAAAAACTGTTTTTT.

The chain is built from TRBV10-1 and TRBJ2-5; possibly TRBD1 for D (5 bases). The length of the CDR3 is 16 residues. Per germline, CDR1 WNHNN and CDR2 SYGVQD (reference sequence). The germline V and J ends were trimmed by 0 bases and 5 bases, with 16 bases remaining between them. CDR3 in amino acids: CASSESRRGAVETQYF. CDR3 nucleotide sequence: TGCGCCAGCAGTGAGTCGAGACGTGGGGCGGTGGAGACCCAGTACTTC.

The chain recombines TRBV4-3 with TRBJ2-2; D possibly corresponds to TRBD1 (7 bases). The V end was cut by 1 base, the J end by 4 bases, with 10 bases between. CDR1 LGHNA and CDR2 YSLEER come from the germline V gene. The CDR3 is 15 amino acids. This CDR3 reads CASSQGQGGTGELFF. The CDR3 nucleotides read TGCGCCAGCAGCCAAGGCCAGGGGGGCACCGGGGAGCTGTTTTTT.

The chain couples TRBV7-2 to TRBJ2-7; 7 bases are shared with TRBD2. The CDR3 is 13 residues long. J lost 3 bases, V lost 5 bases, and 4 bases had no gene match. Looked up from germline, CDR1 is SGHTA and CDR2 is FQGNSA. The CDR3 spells CASSLLADYEQYF. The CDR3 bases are TGTGCCAGCAGCCTCCTAGCGGACTACGAGCAGTACTTC.

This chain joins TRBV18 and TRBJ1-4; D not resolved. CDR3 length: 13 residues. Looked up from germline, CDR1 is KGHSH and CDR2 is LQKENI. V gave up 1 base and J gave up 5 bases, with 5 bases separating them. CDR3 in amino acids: CASSPQANEKLFF. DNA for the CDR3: TGTGCCAGCTCACCACAGGCAAATGAAAAACTGTTTTTT.

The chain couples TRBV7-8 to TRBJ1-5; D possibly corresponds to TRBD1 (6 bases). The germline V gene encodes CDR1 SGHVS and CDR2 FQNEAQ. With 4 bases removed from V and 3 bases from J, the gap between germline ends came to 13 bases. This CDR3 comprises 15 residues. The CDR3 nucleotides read TGTGCCAGCAGCTCCATGACAGGAATCAATCAGCCCCAGCATTTT. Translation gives CASSSMTGINQPQHF.

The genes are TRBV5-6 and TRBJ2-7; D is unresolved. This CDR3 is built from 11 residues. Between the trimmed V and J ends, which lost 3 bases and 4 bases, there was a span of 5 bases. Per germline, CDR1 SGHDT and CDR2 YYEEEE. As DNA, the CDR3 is TGTGCCAGCAGCTCGCGTTACGAGCAGTACTTC. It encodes CASSSRYEQYF.

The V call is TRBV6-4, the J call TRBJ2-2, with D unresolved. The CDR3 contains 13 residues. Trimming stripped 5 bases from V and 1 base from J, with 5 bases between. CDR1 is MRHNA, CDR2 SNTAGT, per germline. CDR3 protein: CASSMGNTGELFF. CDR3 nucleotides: TGTGCCAGCAGTATGGGGAACACCGGGGAGCTGTTTTTT.

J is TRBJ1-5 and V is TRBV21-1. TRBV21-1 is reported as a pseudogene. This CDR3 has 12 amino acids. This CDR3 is CASRKTFQPQHF. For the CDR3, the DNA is TGTGCCAGCAGGAAGACTTTTCAGCCCCAGCATTTT.

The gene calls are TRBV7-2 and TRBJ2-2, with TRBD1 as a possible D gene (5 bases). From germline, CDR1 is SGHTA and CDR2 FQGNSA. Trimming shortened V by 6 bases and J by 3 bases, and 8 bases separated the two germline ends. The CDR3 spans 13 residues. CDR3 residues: CASSWTYTGELFF. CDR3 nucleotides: TGTGCCAGCAGTTGGACATACACCGGGGAGCTGTTTTTT.

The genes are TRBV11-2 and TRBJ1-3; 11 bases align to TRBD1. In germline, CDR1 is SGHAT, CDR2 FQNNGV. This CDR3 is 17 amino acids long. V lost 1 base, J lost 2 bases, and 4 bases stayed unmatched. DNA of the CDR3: TGTGCCAGCAGCTTAGGGTGGGACAGGGGGACTGGAAACACCATATATTTT. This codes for CASSLGWDRGTGNTIYF.

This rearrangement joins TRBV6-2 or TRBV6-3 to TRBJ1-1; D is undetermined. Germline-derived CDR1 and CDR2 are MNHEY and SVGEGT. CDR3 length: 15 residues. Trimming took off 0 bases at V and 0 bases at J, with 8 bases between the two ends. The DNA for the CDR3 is TGTGCCAGCAGTTACTCGCAGAGCATGAACACTGAAGCTTTCTTT. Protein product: CASSYSQSMNTEAFF.

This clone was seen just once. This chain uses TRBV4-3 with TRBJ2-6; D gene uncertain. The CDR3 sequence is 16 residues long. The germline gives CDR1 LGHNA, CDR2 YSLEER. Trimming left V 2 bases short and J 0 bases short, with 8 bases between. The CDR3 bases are TGCGCCAGCAGCCAACTACATGGCTCTGGGGCCAACGTCCTGACTTTC. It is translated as CASSQLHGSGANVLTF.

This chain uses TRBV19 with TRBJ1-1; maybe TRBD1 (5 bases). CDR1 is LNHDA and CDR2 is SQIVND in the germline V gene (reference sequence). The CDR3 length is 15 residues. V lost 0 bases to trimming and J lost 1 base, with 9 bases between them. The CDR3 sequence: CASSIDRGTNTEAFF. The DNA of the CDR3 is TGTGCCAGTAGTATAGATCGGGGGACGAACACTGAAGCTTTCTTT.

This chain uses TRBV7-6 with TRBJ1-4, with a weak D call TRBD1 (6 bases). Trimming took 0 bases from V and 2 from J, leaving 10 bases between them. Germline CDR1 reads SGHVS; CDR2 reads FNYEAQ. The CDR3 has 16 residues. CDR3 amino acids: CASSLAPQGTNEKLFF. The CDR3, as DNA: TGTGCCAGCAGCTTAGCGCCGCAGGGGACTAATGAAAAACTGTTTTTT.

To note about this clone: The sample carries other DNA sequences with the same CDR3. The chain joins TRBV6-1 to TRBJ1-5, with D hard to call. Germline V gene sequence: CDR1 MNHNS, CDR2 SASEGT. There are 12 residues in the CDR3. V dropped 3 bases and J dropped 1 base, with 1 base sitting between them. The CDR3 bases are TGTGCCAGCAGTGACAGCAATCAGCCCCAGCATTTT. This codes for CASSDSNQPQHF.